This T cell receptor (beta chain) comes out of a study of beta chain features in type 1 diabetes. Study-wide points: A moderate, significant TCRB CDR3 shortening appeared in type 1 diabetes across four CD4+ subsets.

A few counts support this clone. Its target is unknown. The sample has other DNA sequences that encode this CDR3 too. Of the isolated RNA, all was reverse transcribed, and so the sequenced material was expressed TCRB transcripts. The average read count of naive, central memory and regulatory T cell samples was some 3.9 million. Profiled with immunoSEQ multiplex PCR; TCRdb holds only in-frame clones, not every one. The sample has 150,000 to 190,000 clones, 10% seen once. Naive, central memory, regulatory and stem cell-like memory cells within the CD4+ compartment were sorted using CD45RO/CCR7/CD25/CD127/CD95/CD27. The V gene's germline CDR1 is SGHNT and CDR2 YYREEE (reference sequence). Trimming cost V 0 bases and J 1 base, with 10 bases left between them. This CDR3 contains 15 residues.

The V and J genes are TRBV5-4 and TRBJ2-5, with D maybe TRBD1 (6 bases). The material sequenced was central memory CD4+ T cells from blood. This clonotype originated in a man aged 30 to 39 with type 1 diabetes. CDR3 DNA: TGTGCCAGCAGCTTGGAAAGGGGGAGCCAAGAGACCCAGTACTTC. Its translation is CASSLERGSQETQYF.